The clone carrying this T cell receptor (beta chain) has ten or more counts. Germline CDR1 reads SQVTM; CDR2 reads ANQGSEA. The CDR3 spans 15 residues. The V segment lost 3 bases and the J segment 1 base; nucleotides outside the gene matches: 7. The sample comes from a study of molecular identifiers for immune sequencing clone quantification. Study-wide background: Naive CD8 RNA (around 20,000 or 99,000 cells) was divided into five aliquots, with four sequenced.

Via MiXCR, TCRdb re-called the PCR reads, giving one row per CDR3 protein. The repertoire holds about 510,000 distinct CDR3 sequences, with 20% to 25% as singletons. Naive CD8 T cells were sorted, and the gate applied was CD8+CD4-CCR7+CD45RA+. This receptor was obtained from a human donor in good health. Some libraries in this study had Jurkat cell RNA spiked in. The specimen was naive CD8+ T cells from blood, with Jurkat cell RNA spiked in. Specified subset: FACS-sorted CD8+CD4-CCR7+CD45RA+ naive T cells. V and J are TRBV29-1 and TRBJ2-5; 8 positions agree with TRBD1. CDR3 nucleotide sequence: TGCAGCGTTGACCCTGGACAGGGATTCCAAGAGACCCAGTACTTC. Translating gives CSVDPGQGFQETQYF.